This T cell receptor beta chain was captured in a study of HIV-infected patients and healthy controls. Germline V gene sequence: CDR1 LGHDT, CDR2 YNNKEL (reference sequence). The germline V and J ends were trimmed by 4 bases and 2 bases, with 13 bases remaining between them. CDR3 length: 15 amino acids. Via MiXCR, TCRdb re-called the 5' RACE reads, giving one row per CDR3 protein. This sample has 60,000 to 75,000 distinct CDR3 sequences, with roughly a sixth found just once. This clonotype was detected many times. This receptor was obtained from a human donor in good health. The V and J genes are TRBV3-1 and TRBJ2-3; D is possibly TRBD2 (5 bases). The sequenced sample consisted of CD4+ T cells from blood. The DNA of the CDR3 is TGTGCCAGCAGCCTCCGCCGAGGGCACACAGATACGCAGTATTTT. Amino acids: CASSLRRGHTDTQYF.